These 26 T cell receptor beta chains came from one sample sequenced in a study of blood T cell repertoires in COVID-19 (dated by TCRdb to between 2020 and 2021). The library was prepared using the immunoSEQ multiplex PCR assay. TCRdb took this table from immuneACCESS and kept in-frame rearrangements with V and J called. Such tables lack part of the clones; where checked against another copy, unresolved V genes explain under half of the gap, and the rest is unexplained. Across this sample there are roughly 200,000 clones, with more than 65% seen only once. Under 5% of the sample comes from the top ten. Sequencing was performed on peripheral blood. All receptors come from a man in his fifties or sixties with active or convalescent COVID-19.

This clone was seen more than once but under ten times. The chain recombines TRBV7-9 with TRBJ1-1; maybe TRBD1 (5 bases). Trimming pared 2 bases from V and 1 base from J, leaving 11 bases between. In germline, CDR1 is SEHNR, CDR2 FQNEAQ (reference sequence). The CDR3 covers 15 residues. The CDR3: CASSLIRQQNTEAFF. CDR3 nucleotides: TGTGCCAGCAGCTTAATACGACAGCAGAACACTGAAGCTTTCTTT.

This rearrangement joins TRBV3-1 (or the pseudogene TRBV3-2) to TRBJ2-7; D perhaps matches TRBD2 (6 bases). CDR1 and CDR2 from the germline V gene are LGHDT and YNNKEL (reference sequence). V gave up 4 bases and J gave up 7 bases, with 11 bases separating them. The CDR3 sequence is 12 residues long. In DNA form, the CDR3 reads TGTGCCAGCAGCCCCCGGAGGGGTGAGCAGTACTTC. It specifies CASSPRRGEQYF.

The V and J genes are TRBV6-1 and TRBJ2-1; D not resolved. Germline loops: CDR1 MNHNS, CDR2 SASEGT. The CDR3 is made up of 14 amino acids. Trimming pared 3 bases from V and 6 bases from J, leaving 12 bases between. CDR3 bases: TGTGCCAGCAGTGACATCAGTATTGGCAATGAGCAGTTCTTC. This gives the protein CASSDISIGNEQFF.

The V gene is TRBV19, the J gene TRBJ2-1; 7 bases are a match to TRBD1. V was clipped by 6 bases and J by 4 bases; unmatched bases: 9. Germline loops: CDR1 LNHDA, CDR2 SQIVND (reference sequence). The CDR3 extends over 15 amino acids. The chain's CDR3 is CASSRTETGYNEQFF. The CDR3 nucleotides are TGTGCCAGTAGCCGAACCGAGACAGGGTACAATGAGCAGTTCTTC. Together with reference TRBV19 and TRBJ2-1, the CDR3 gives the full variable domain: DGGITQSPKYLFRKEGQNVTLSCEQNLNHDAMYWYRQDPGQGLRLIYYSQIVNDFQKGDIAEGYSVSREKKESFPLTVTSAQKNPTAFYLCASSRTETGYNEQFFGPGTRLTVL.

The CDR3 bases are TGTGCCTATAGTGTCGGCAATCAGCCCCAGCATTTT. It codes for CAYSVGNQPQHF. The chain carries TRBV28 and TRBJ1-5; D gene ambiguous. Trimming shortened V by 11 bases and J by 2 bases, and 10 bases separated the two germline ends. CDR3 size: 12 residues. Germline lookup yields CDR1 MDHEN and CDR2 SYDVKM.

This clone appeared once. The rearrangement uses TRBV9 and TRBJ2-7, with 10 positions matching TRBD1. The V gene's germline CDR1 is SGDLS and CDR2 YYNGEE. Losses at the gene ends were 0 bases for V and 5 bases for J; bases not matched to a gene: 5. The CDR3 contains 15 residues. The CDR3 sequence is CASSVGTGGPHEQYF. The CDR3 nucleotides are TGTGCCAGCAGCGTAGGGACAGGGGGACCCCACGAGCAGTACTTC.

The V call is TRBV19, the J call TRBJ2-7; tentative D call: TRBD1 (6 bases). Trimming left V 3 bases short and J 7 bases short, with 16 bases between. The V gene's germline CDR1 is LNHDA and CDR2 SQIVND (reference sequence). This CDR3 spans 14 amino acids. Here the CDR3 reads CASSIGTLSGEQYF. The CDR3 DNA reads TGTGCCAGTAGTATCGGGACATTAAGTGGGGAGCAGTACTTC.

The V and J genes are TRBV6-5 and TRBJ1-5; TRBD1 matches 10 bases. CDR3 size: 15 residues. V lost 4 bases and J lost 6; bases outside the gene matches: 6. Germline-derived CDR1 and CDR2 are MNHEY and SVGAGI. This CDR3 is CASSSGTGAAQPQHF. CDR3 coding DNA: TGTGCCAGCAGTTCGGGGACAGGGGCGGCTCAGCCCCAGCATTTT.

This chain links TRBV3-1 (or the pseudogene TRBV3-2) with TRBJ1-2, with 7 bases fitting TRBD1. This CDR3 is built from 16 residues. The V gene end was trimmed by 1 base and the J gene end by 4 bases; junction bases not matched to a gene: 9. Per germline, CDR1 LGHDT and CDR2 YNNKEL (reference sequence). The CDR3 DNA is TGTGCCAGCAGCCAAGGGGGTGGGCCAGGGGGCTATGGCTACACCTTC. It encodes CASSQGGGPGGYGYTF.

V and J are TRBV25-1 and TRBJ1-2; possibly TRBD1 for D (6 bases). Trimming pared 10 bases from V and 7 bases from J, leaving 16 bases between. The CDR3 is 12 residues long. The germline CDR1 and CDR2 sequences are MGHDK and SYGVNS. CDR3 residues: CATRLLDSGYTF. CDR3 in DNA: TGTGCCACCAGACTTTTGGACAGTGGCTACACCTTC.

This sequence joins TRBV12-3 or TRBV12-4 and TRBJ2-1; D call uncertain. The CDR3 runs to 11 residues. V lost 2 bases, J lost 9 bases, and 5 bases lay in between. The CDR3 sequence is CASSLLAEQFF. The CDR3 DNA is TGTGCCAGCAGTTTATTAGCTGAGCAGTTCTTC.

This chain uses TRBV19 with TRBJ2-3; TRBD1 matches at 9 bases. Germline CDR1 LNHDA, CDR2 SQIVND (reference sequence). J lost 4 bases, V lost 2 bases, and 13 bases had no gene match. The CDR3 is made up of 18 amino acids. The CDR3 DNA reads TGTGCCAGTAGTATATCCCTTAGACAGGGGGGGCTGTCAGATACGCAGTATTTT. It translates to CASSISLRQGGLSDTQYF.

J is TRBJ1-4 and V is TRBV5-1, with 8 bases lining up with TRBD1. Germline assignment: CDR1 SGHRS and CDR2 YFSETQ. After removal of 0 bases from V and 5 bases from J, the junction contained 6 bases not matched to a gene. CDR3 length equals 16 residues. The CDR3 here is CASSLGRGPVNEKLFF. In DNA form, the CDR3 reads TGCGCCAGCAGCTTGGGCAGGGGGCCCGTCAATGAAAAACTGTTTTTT. The full variable domain, rest sourced from reference TRBV5-1 and TRBJ1-4, is KAGVTQTPRYLIKTRGQQVTLSCSPISGHRSVSWYQQTPGQGLQFLFEYFSETQRNKGNFPGRFSGRQFSNSRSEMNVSTLELGDSALYLCASSLGRGPVNEKLFFGSGTQLSVL.

The chain links TRBV6-2 or TRBV6-3 to TRBJ1-4; D is possibly TRBD1 (6 bases). V was cut by 6 bases and J by 4 bases, with 12 bases left in between. CDR3 length: 14 amino acids. Germline V gene sequence: CDR1 MNHEY, CDR2 SVGEGT. For the CDR3, the DNA is TGTGCCAGCAGCCCCGACAGGAGTAATGAAAAACTGTTTTTT. Its protein product is CASSPDRSNEKLFF.

This chain connects TRBV5-1 to TRBJ1-1, with TRBD1 identical over 8 bases. The germline V gene encodes CDR1 SGHRS and CDR2 YFSETQ. J gave up 6 bases and V 4 bases, and 5 bases lay outside the gene matches. The CDR3 is 13 amino acids. CDR3 nucleotide sequence: TGCGCCAGCAGCCTGGACAGGGTCGCTGAAGCTTTCTTT. Amino acids: CASSLDRVAEAFF.

The table lists this clone with a count of one. V is TRBV18 and J is TRBJ2-3; 12 bases fit TRBD2. Germline CDR1 and CDR2: KGHSH and LQKENI. V lost 3 bases and J lost 3; bases outside the gene matches: 7. This CDR3 is 17 amino acids long. This CDR3 reads CASSPGLAGMSTDTQYF. DNA for the CDR3: TGTGCCAGCTCACCTGGACTAGCGGGGATGAGTACAGATACGCAGTATTTT.

This clone was counted a single time. Relative to the germline gene, one junction end is altered; a read error may explain this. J is TRBJ2-1 and V is TRBV9; maybe TRBD2 (5 bases). Germline CDR1 and CDR2: SGDLS and YYNGEE. This CDR3 contains 14 residues. The CDR3 DNA follows: TGTACCAGCAGCGCCTCCGGACTGTACAATGAGCAGTTCTTC. Its translation is CTSSASGLYNEQFF.

This chain connects TRBV11-2 to TRBJ2-2, with 7 bases fitting TRBD1. V lost 6 bases, J lost 0 bases, and 7 bases stayed unmatched. Germline CDR1 reads SGHAT; CDR2 reads FQNNGV. This CDR3 contains 16 residues. DNA for the CDR3: TGTGCCAGCAGTTTAACCGGGACAGCGAACACCGGGGAGCTGTTTTTT. It specifies CASSLTGTANTGELFF.

The chain uses TRBV13 and TRBJ1-1, with a possible D match to TRBD1 (5 bases). CDR3 size: 14 residues. Germline V CDR1 and CDR2: PRHDT, FYEKMQ (reference sequence). V was trimmed by 5 bases and J by 2 bases, leaving 12 bases between them. The CDR3 DNA reads as TGTGCCAGCAGCGCCAGACAGAAAAACACTGAAGCTTTCTTT. Protein: CASSARQKNTEAFF.

The rearrangement joins TRBV12-3 or TRBV12-4 to TRBJ1-4, with D possibly being TRBD1 (5 bases). The CDR3 has 13 residues. The V gene lost 7 bases and the J gene lost 10 bases, with 16 bases spanning the gap. This chain's CDR3 is CASKPMQGGKLFF. The CDR3 region has the DNA TGTGCCAGCAAACCTATGCAGGGAGGAAAACTGTTTTTT.

The chain joins TRBV6-5 to TRBJ1-3; D gene unclear. In germline, CDR1 is MNHEY, CDR2 SVGAGI. V lost 6 bases and J 3 bases, leaving 6 bases between the germline ends. The CDR3 sequence is 12 residues long. CDR3 coding DNA: TGTGCCAGCAGCGACAATGGAAACACCATATATTTT. Protein: CASSDNGNTIYF.

In its sample, this clone was seen a few times. The rearrangement uses TRBV19 and TRBJ1-4; TRBD1 is a possible D gene (6 bases). V lost 8 bases and J 7 bases, leaving 14 bases between the germline ends. Germline-derived CDR1 and CDR2 are LNHDA and SQIVND (reference sequence). This CDR3 is 13 amino acids long. The CDR3 nucleotides read TGTGCCAGTCAGGACAGCTTCCTTGAAAAACTGTTTTTT. Amino acid sequence: CASQDSFLEKLFF.

This chain joins TRBV5-4 and TRBJ1-2; 8 bases line up with TRBD1. Germline V gene sequence: CDR1 SGHNT, CDR2 YYREEE (reference sequence). The CDR3 runs 12 residues. The V gene end was trimmed by 4 bases and the J gene end by 7 bases; junction bases not matched to a gene: 3. As DNA, the CDR3 is TGTGCCAGCAGCCAGACAGGGGCTGGCTACACCTTC. It translates to CASSQTGAGYTF.

The CDR3 DNA reads as TGTGCCAGCAGTCTACAGGGGGCGCGTACTGAAGCTTTCTTT. The encoded protein is CASSLQGARTEAFF. The V gene is TRBV2, the J gene TRBJ1-1; 9 bases match TRBD1. The germline gives CDR1 SNHLY, CDR2 FYNNEI. CDR3 length: 14 residues. Trimming at V came to 5 bases and at J to 5 bases, leaving 6 bases not matched to a gene.

The chain links TRBV15 to TRBJ1-4, with D tentatively TRBD1 (5 bases). CDR3 length: 15 amino acids. Trimming stripped 0 bases from V and 5 bases from J, with 10 bases between. Per germline, CDR1 LNHNV and CDR2 YYDKDF (reference sequence). The CDR3 nucleotides are TGTGCCACCAGCAGAGACCGGGGGTCAAATGAAAAACTGTTTTTT. This translates into CATSRDRGSNEKLFF.

In DNA form, the CDR3 reads TGTGCCAGCAGCTACCCCGGGACAGGGTATGGCTACACCTTC. Protein: CASSYPGTGYGYTF. The chain joins TRBV7-9 to TRBJ1-2, with 9 bases identical to TRBD1. Trimming removed 4 bases from V and 5 bases from J; junction bases left unmatched: 5. The length of the CDR3 is 14 residues. Germline CDR1 and CDR2: SEHNR and FQNEAQ (reference sequence). The whole variable domain, filled in from reference TRBV7-9 and TRBJ1-2, reads DTGVSQNPRHKITKRGQNVTFRCDPISEHNRLYWYRQTLGQGPEFLTYFQNEAQLEKSRLLSDRFSAERPKGSFSTLEIQRTEQGDSAMYLCASSYPGTGYGYTFGSGTRLTVV.